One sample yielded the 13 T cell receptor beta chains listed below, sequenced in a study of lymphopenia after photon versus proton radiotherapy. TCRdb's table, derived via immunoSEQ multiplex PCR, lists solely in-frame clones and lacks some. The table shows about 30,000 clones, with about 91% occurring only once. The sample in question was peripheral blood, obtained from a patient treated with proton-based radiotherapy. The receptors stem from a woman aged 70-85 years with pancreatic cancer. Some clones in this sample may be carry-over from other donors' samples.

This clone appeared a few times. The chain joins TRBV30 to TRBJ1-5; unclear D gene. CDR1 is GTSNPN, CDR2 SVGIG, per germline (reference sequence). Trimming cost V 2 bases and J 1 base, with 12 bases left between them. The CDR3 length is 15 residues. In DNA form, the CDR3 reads TGTGCCTGGAGTCGTCGTAGCGCCAGCAATCAGCCCCAGCATTTT. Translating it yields CAWSRRSASNQPQHF.

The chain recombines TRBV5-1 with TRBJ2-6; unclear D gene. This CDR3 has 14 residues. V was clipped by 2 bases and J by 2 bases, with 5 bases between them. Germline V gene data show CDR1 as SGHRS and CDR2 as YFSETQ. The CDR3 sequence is CASSFLTGANVLTF. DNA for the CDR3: TGCGCCAGCAGCTTTCTTACTGGGGCCAACGTCCTGACTTTC.

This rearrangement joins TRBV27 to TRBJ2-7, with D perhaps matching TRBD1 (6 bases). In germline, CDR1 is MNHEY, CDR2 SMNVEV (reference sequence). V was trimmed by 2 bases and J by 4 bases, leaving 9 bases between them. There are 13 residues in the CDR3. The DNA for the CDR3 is TGTGCCAGCAGTTTAAGGGGGTTTTACGAGCAGTACTTC. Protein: CASSLRGFYEQYF.

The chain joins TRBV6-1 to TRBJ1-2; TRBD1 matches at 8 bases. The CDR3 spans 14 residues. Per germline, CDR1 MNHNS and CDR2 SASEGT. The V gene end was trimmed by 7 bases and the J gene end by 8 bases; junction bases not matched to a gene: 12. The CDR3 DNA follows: TGTGCCAGCACCCCCAGTCAGGGGGCCTGGGGCTACACCTTC. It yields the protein CASTPSQGAWGYTF.

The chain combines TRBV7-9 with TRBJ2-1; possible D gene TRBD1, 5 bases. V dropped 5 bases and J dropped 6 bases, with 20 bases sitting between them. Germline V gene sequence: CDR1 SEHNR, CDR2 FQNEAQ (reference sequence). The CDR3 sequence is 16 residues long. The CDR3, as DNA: TGTGCCAGCAGCGGCCAGGGATCGGGTGGGGCCAATGAGCAGTTCTTC. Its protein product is CASSGQGSGGANEQFF.

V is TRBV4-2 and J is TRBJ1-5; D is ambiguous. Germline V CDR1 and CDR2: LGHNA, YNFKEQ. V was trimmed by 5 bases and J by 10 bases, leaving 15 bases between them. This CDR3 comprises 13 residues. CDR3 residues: CASSLAGDRPQHF. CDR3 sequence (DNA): TGTGCCAGCAGCTTGGCGGGAGATCGACCCCAGCATTTT.

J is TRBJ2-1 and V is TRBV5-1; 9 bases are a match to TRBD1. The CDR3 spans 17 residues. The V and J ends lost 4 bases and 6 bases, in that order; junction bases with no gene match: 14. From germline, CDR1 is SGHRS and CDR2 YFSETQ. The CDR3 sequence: CASSPRSRTGESNEQFF. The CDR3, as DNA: TGCGCCAGCAGCCCTCGTTCTCGGACAGGGGAAAGCAATGAGCAGTTCTTC.

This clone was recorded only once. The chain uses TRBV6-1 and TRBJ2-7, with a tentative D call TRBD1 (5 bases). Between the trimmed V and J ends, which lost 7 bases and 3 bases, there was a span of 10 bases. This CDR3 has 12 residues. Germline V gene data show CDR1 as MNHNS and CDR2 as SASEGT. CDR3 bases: TGTGCCAGCATAGACAGTCACTACGAGCAGTACTTC. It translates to CASIDSHYEQYF.

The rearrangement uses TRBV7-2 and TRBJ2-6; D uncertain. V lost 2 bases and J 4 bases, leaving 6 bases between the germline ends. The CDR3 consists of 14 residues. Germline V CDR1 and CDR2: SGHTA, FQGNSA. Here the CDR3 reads CASSLIRGANVLTF. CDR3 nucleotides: TGTGCCAGCAGCTTAATTCGCGGGGCCAACGTCCTGACTTTC.

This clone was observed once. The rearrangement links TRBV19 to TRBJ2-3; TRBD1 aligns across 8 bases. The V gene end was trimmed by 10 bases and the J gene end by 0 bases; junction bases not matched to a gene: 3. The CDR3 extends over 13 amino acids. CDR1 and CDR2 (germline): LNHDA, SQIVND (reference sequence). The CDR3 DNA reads TGTGCCATAGGACAGGGAAGCACAGATACGCAGTATTTT. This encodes CAIGQGSTDTQYF.

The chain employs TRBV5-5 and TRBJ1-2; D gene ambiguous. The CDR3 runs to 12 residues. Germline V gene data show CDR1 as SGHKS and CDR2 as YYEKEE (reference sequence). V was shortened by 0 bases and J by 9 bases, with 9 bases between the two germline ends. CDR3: CASSLGQNSYTF. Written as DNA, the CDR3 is TGTGCCAGCAGCTTGGGTCAAAACAGCTACACCTTC.

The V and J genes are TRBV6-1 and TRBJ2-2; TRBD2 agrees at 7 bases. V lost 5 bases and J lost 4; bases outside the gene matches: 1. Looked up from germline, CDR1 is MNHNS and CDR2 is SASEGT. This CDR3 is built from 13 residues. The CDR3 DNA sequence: TGTGCCAGCAGTAGGACTAGCACCGGGGAGCTGTTTTTT. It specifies CASSRTSTGELFF.

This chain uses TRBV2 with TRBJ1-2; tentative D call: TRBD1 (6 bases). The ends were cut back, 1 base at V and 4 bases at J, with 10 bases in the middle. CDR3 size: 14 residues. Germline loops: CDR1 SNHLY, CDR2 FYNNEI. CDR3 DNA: TGTGCCAGCAGTGAAGTTCGGACAGCCTATGGCTACACCTTC. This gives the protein CASSEVRTAYGYTF.